These T cell receptor beta chains were read from a single sample in a study of cytomegalovirus exposure and HLA in healthy donors. TCRdb's table, derived via immunoSEQ multiplex PCR, lists solely in-frame clones and lacks some. The sample carries about 160,000 clones, 70% to 90% recorded once. Sequences were obtained from PBMCs. The source of these receptors is a man aged 18-30 years in good health and CMV-seronegative. Both conserved end residues are part of each CDR3. Part of the rows lack a size; the others show once, few, many or a class for expanded clones.

abundance	v_gene	j_gene	CDR3aa
.	TRBV6-4	TRBJ1-1	CASSRERGTEAFF
.	TRBV14	TRBJ2-5	CASSQGGEGWQTQYF
.	TRBV25-1	TRBJ1-1	CASSVPGTDTEAFF
once	TRBV19	TRBJ2-7	CASSITGGSYEQYF
.	TRBV20-1	TRBJ1-1	CSAVGQGTFF
.	TRBV11-1	TRBJ2-1	CASSEESLASGNEQFF
.	TRBV28	TRBJ1-2	CASSLPGAYGYTF
.	TRBV19	TRBJ1-4	CASRWSANEKLFF
.	TRBV28	TRBJ2-3	CASSGLAGVGTDTQYF
.	TRBV4-3	TRBJ2-7	CASSHALAGAYEQYF
.	TRBV27	TRBJ2-3	CASSLGRRVTDTQYF
.	TRBV6-1	TRBJ1-5	CASRTGLNQPQHF
.	TRBV4-1	TRBJ1-5	CASSWRTSSNNQPQHF
.	TRBV7-6	TRBJ2-1	CASSKDRLTPYNEQFF
few	TRBV2	TRBJ1-1	CASSDEVVAFF
.	TRBV5-1	TRBJ2-3	CASSSKGTSGGRGTDTQYF
.	TRBV5-6	TRBJ2-5	CASSLSSGGETQYF
.	TRBV2	TRBJ1-1	CASDGTGVTEAFF
.	TRBV30	TRBJ2-1	CAWSVGGGAFNEQFF
.	TRBV27	TRBJ1-1	CASSTWTGRGTEAFF
.	TRBV5-1	TRBJ2-4	CASSLDGGLGAKNIQYF
.	TRBV13	TRBJ2-1	CASSSTGVSYNEQFF
.	TRBV7-2	TRBJ2-7	CASSLSGGTYEQYF
.	TRBV13	TRBJ2-4	CASSFPSGGLAKNIQYF
.	TRBV5-1	TRBJ2-5	CASSWSGFQETQYF
.	TRBV13	TRBJ2-2	CASSLSWGRGELFF
.	TRBV13	TRBJ2-7	CASSFTSGRNDYEQYF
.	TRBV19	TRBJ2-7	CASRNLLAGEYEQYF
.	TRBV4-1	TRBJ1-1	CASSQDPGVGIEAFF
.	TRBV7-2	TRBJ1-1	CASSFQGTGEAFF
.	TRBV6-6	TRBJ2-5	CASRRDLAGGETQYF
.	TRBV5-1	TRBJ2-7	CASSSYPGTTYEQYF
.	TRBV4-3	TRBJ2-7	CASSHSATQVYEQYF
.	TRBV19	TRBJ2-1	CASSTQGISYNEQFF
.	TRBV28	TRBJ1-2	CASSSGTVYGYTF
once	TRBV5-1	TRBJ2-1	CASSRRTGGEDEQFF
few	TRBV27	TRBJ1-2	CASSTGGDSYTF
.	TRBV7-8	TRBJ2-3	CASSLDSLGTDTQYF
.	TRBV27	TRBJ1-1	CASGLRGDTEAFF
.	TRBV6-5	TRBJ2-1	CASSYDRVNNEQFF
.	TRBV12-5	TRBJ2-5	CASGLGTVGQETQYF
few	TRBV4-2	TRBJ1-2	CASSQGVIANYGYTF
.	TRBV5-1	TRBJ1-2	CASTPIVGDPNYGYTF
.	TRBV6-5	TRBJ2-3	CASSKSGGATDTQYF